This record looks at one T cell receptor beta chain sequence and its context. The data are from a study of blood T cell repertoires in COVID-19. Study in general: Donors in the United States, Italy and Spain gave samples during acute or convalescent COVID-19.

Some clones are missing from TCRdb's copy, which holds only in-frame ones; the method was immunoSEQ multiplex PCR. Of about 200,000 clones listed, 65% to 90% are singletons. The CDR3 extends over 14 amino acids. Per germline, CDR1 KGHDR and CDR2 SFDVKD. Losses at the gene ends were 4 bases for V and 8 bases for J; bases not matched to a gene: 7. This chain links TRBV24-1 with TRBJ1-2; TRBD1 agrees at 9 bases. The sequence derives from a human donor in a cohort sampled during active COVID-19. Sequences were obtained from peripheral blood. CDR3 nucleotide sequence: TGTGCCACCAGTGACAACAGGGGGCCGAGCGGCTACACCTTC. Translating it yields CATSDNRGPSGYTF.